A selection of T cell receptor beta chains follows, all from one sample in a study of blood T cell repertoires in COVID-19. The protocol was immunoSEQ multiplex PCR, while the TCRdb copy is restricted to in-frame clones and leaves out a portion. The sample records around 190,000 clones, approximately 90% being singletons. The sequenced sample was peripheral blood. The receptors were sampled from a man aged 25 to 40 with acute or convalescent COVID-19. The CDR3 runs from the conserved cysteine through the conserved F or W. A D gene is named only where the DNA matches it firmly. Size values are once, few and many counts, or a class for expanded clones, and some rows have none.

j_gene: TRBJ1-5; abundance: -; d_gene: -; v_gene: TRBV24-1; CDR3nt: TGTGCCACCAGTGATTCTACAGGCCCCAATCAGCCCCAGCATTTT; CDR3aa: CATSDSTGPNQPQHF
j_gene: TRBJ1-1; abundance: -; d_gene: -; v_gene: TRBV12-3/TRBV12-4; CDR3nt: TGTGCCAGTCGAGCGTTGCGGGACACTGAAGCTTTCTTT; CDR3aa: CASRALRDTEAFF
j_gene: TRBJ2-1; abundance: -; d_gene: -; v_gene: TRBV18; CDR3nt: TGTGCCAGCTCACCCCTGGGACACGGGAATGAGCAGTTCTTC; CDR3aa: CASSPLGHGNEQFF
j_gene: TRBJ2-7; abundance: -; d_gene: -; v_gene: TRBV14; CDR3nt: TGTGCCAGCAGCCAATACAGAGACTCCTACGAGCAGTACTTC; CDR3aa: CASSQYRDSYEQYF
j_gene: TRBJ1-1; abundance: -; d_gene: -; v_gene: TRBV6-5; CDR3nt: TGTGCCAGCAGATGGCGGGCCATGAACACTGAAGCTTTCTTT; CDR3aa: CASRWRAMNTEAFF
j_gene: TRBJ2-1; abundance: -; d_gene: TRBD1; v_gene: TRBV19; CDR3nt: TGTGCCAGTAGCCTAACGGACGTACCGGGACAGCAACCGTTCTTC; CDR3aa: CASSLTDVPGQQPFF
j_gene: TRBJ1-5; abundance: -; d_gene: TRBD1; v_gene: TRBV19; CDR3nt: TGTGCCAGTGCCCGGGACAGGGGTAGAAGCAATCAGCCCCAGCATTTT; CDR3aa: CASARDRGRSNQPQHF
j_gene: TRBJ1-3; abundance: -; d_gene: -; v_gene: TRBV25-1; CDR3nt: TGTGCCAGCAGTCGGGAGTCTGGAAACACCATATATTTT; CDR3aa: CASSRESGNTIYF
j_gene: TRBJ1-3; abundance: -; d_gene: -; v_gene: TRBV25-1; CDR3nt: TGTGCCAGCAGCCTGCCTGCGGGAAACACCATATATTTT; CDR3aa: CASSLPAGNTIYF
j_gene: TRBJ2-7; abundance: once; d_gene: -; v_gene: TRBV9; CDR3nt: TGTGCCAGCAGCCAAGGGGCTACCCCCTACGAGCAGTACTTC; CDR3aa: CASSQGATPYEQYF
j_gene: TRBJ1-2; abundance: once; d_gene: -; v_gene: TRBV6-1; CDR3nt: TGTGCCAGCAGTGAATTAAACTATGGCTACACCTTC; CDR3aa: CASSELNYGYTF
j_gene: TRBJ2-7; abundance: -; d_gene: -; v_gene: TRBV2; CDR3nt: TGTGCCAGCAGATACCGGGACACAAACTCCTACGAGCAGTACTTC; CDR3aa: CASRYRDTNSYEQYF
j_gene: TRBJ1-4; abundance: -; d_gene: -; v_gene: TRBV5-6; CDR3nt: TGTGCCAGCAGCTTGGGCGGCCCAAATGAAAAACTGTTTTTT; CDR3aa: CASSLGGPNEKLFF
j_gene: TRBJ1-6; abundance: few; d_gene: -; v_gene: TRBV3-1/TRBV3-2; CDR3nt: TGTGCCAGCAGCTCAGTGAAGGGGCAAGGGTCACCCCTCCACTTT; CDR3aa: CASSSVKGQGSPLHF
j_gene: TRBJ2-1; abundance: -; d_gene: TRBD2; v_gene: TRBV5-1; CDR3nt: TGCGCCAGCAGCATCTCTAGCGGGGGGGCGAGTGAGCAGTTCTTC; CDR3aa: CASSISSGGASEQFF
j_gene: TRBJ1-3; abundance: -; d_gene: -; v_gene: TRBV19; CDR3nt: TGTGCCAGTAGTCTAAAGGGGGGGCACGGAAACACCATATATTTT; CDR3aa: CASSLKGGHGNTIYF
j_gene: TRBJ1-1; abundance: -; d_gene: -; v_gene: TRBV19; CDR3nt: TGTGCCAGTACGAGTGAGTTAATGAACACTGAAGCTTTCTTT; CDR3aa: CASTSELMNTEAFF
j_gene: TRBJ2-3; abundance: -; d_gene: TRBD2; v_gene: TRBV6-6; CDR3nt: TGTGCCAGCAGGGTCAGGGCGGGAGGAGATACGCAGTATTTT; CDR3aa: CASRVRAGGDTQYF
j_gene: TRBJ1-6; abundance: few; d_gene: -; v_gene: TRBV7-2; CDR3nt: TGTGCCAGCAGCCCAAGGGGTGGGGGAGGATCACCCCTCCACTTT; CDR3aa: CASSPRGGGGSPLHF
j_gene: TRBJ1-2; abundance: -; d_gene: TRBD1; v_gene: TRBV25-1; CDR3nt: TGTGCCAGCAGTGGGACAGGGGACAGGTATGGCTACACCTTC; CDR3aa: CASSGTGDRYGYTF
j_gene: TRBJ1-5; abundance: -; d_gene: -; v_gene: TRBV28; CDR3nt: TGTGCCAGCAGCTCAGACAGGAGCAATCAGCCCCAGCATTTT; CDR3aa: CASSSDRSNQPQHF
j_gene: TRBJ2-7; abundance: -; d_gene: TRBD2; v_gene: TRBV19; CDR3nt: TGTGCCACCCGACTAGCGGGAGAAGGCGAGCAGTACTTC; CDR3aa: CATRLAGEGEQYF
j_gene: TRBJ1-5; abundance: -; d_gene: TRBD1; v_gene: TRBV15; CDR3nt: TGTGCCACCAGCAGAGGGGACAGGTCGTACAATCAGCCCCAGCATTTT; CDR3aa: CATSRGDRSYNQPQHF
j_gene: TRBJ2-7; abundance: -; d_gene: -; v_gene: TRBV18; CDR3nt: TGTACCAGCTCACCAAAACAGGGTCAGCCCTACGAGCAGTACTTC; CDR3aa: CTSSPKQGQPYEQYF
j_gene: TRBJ2-1; abundance: few; d_gene: TRBD2; v_gene: TRBV10-1; CDR3nt: TGCGCCAGCTCCCTGGGGGCGCGGGGGGGATACAATGAGCAGTTCTTC; CDR3aa: CASSLGARGGYNEQFF
j_gene: TRBJ1-1; abundance: -; d_gene: -; v_gene: TRBV28; CDR3nt: TGTGCCAGCAGGCGGGGGAGGACGGTAAAAACTGAAGCTTTCTTT; CDR3aa: CASRRGRTVKTEAFF
j_gene: TRBJ2-4; abundance: -; d_gene: -; v_gene: TRBV5-4; CDR3nt: TGTGCCAGCAGCTTGGCCGGGTGGGGGGTAGGAAACATTCAGTACTTC; CDR3aa: CASSLAGWGVGNIQYF
j_gene: TRBJ2-1; abundance: -; d_gene: -; v_gene: TRBV6-5; CDR3nt: TGTGCCAGCAGTTATTCCCGCGATGAGCAGTTCTTC; CDR3aa: CASSYSRDEQFF
j_gene: TRBJ2-3; abundance: -; d_gene: -; v_gene: TRBV9; CDR3nt: TGTGCCAGCAGCACTCGACTAGTCGGCACAGATACGCAGTATTTT; CDR3aa: CASSTRLVGTDTQYF
j_gene: TRBJ2-5; abundance: -; d_gene: TRBD2; v_gene: TRBV4-2; CDR3nt: TGTGCCAGCAGCCAAGATTGGACTAGGGGATTAGAGACCCAGTACTTC; CDR3aa: CASSQDWTRGLETQYF
j_gene: TRBJ1-2; abundance: -; d_gene: TRBD1; v_gene: TRBV27; CDR3nt: TGTGCCAGCAGTTCCTTGACAGGGGGGACTTCTTTCTACACCTTC; CDR3aa: CASSSLTGGTSFYTF
j_gene: TRBJ2-5; abundance: few; d_gene: -; v_gene: TRBV14; CDR3nt: TGTGCCAGCAGCCAAGTGTCAGGGGCCGGGCAGACCCAGTACTTC; CDR3aa: CASSQVSGAGQTQYF
j_gene: TRBJ1-5; abundance: -; d_gene: -; v_gene: TRBV5-8; CDR3nt: TGTGCCAGCAGCCTGGGGACAAAAGGGCCCCAGCATTTT; CDR3aa: CASSLGTKGPQHF
j_gene: TRBJ1-1; abundance: -; d_gene: TRBD1; v_gene: TRBV19; CDR3nt: TGTGCCACCAAAGACAGGGGTAACACTGAAGCTTTCTTT; CDR3aa: CATKDRGNTEAFF
j_gene: TRBJ1-5; abundance: -; d_gene: TRBD1; v_gene: TRBV5-1; CDR3nt: TGCGCCAGCAGCCGGGACAGTGGAAATCAGCCCCAGCATTTT; CDR3aa: CASSRDSGNQPQHF
j_gene: TRBJ2-5; abundance: -; d_gene: -; v_gene: TRBV5-1; CDR3nt: TGCGCCAGCAGCTTGGGTCCGGCGGAGCCTCGAGAGACCCAGTACTTC; CDR3aa: CASSLGPAEPRETQYF
j_gene: TRBJ2-3; abundance: -; d_gene: -; v_gene: TRBV19; CDR3nt: TGTGCCAGTAGTATAGAAAGGGGAACAGATACGCAGTATTTT; CDR3aa: CASSIERGTDTQYF
j_gene: TRBJ2-5; abundance: -; d_gene: -; v_gene: TRBV5-6; CDR3nt: TGTGCCAGCAGCTTGCCCGGGATTGGTATTGGGACCCAGTACTTC; CDR3aa: CASSLPGIGIGTQYF
j_gene: TRBJ2-1; abundance: -; d_gene: -; v_gene: TRBV2; CDR3nt: TGTGCCAGCACAGAGACAGATTACAATGAGCAGTTCTTC; CDR3aa: CASTETDYNEQFF
j_gene: TRBJ1-5; abundance: -; d_gene: -; v_gene: TRBV19; CDR3nt: TGTGCCAGTAGTAGGGACATCCAGCCCCAGCATTTT; CDR3aa: CASSRDIQPQHF
j_gene: TRBJ2-1; abundance: -; d_gene: -; v_gene: TRBV14; CDR3nt: TGTGCCAGCTCCGAGCGGTGGACCTACAATGAGCAGTTCTTC; CDR3aa: CASSERWTYNEQFF
j_gene: TRBJ2-7; abundance: -; d_gene: TRBD1; v_gene: TRBV6-5; CDR3nt: TGTGCCAGCAGTCCGTACAGGGGGGACTCCTACGAGCAGTACTTC; CDR3aa: CASSPYRGDSYEQYF
j_gene: TRBJ1-1; abundance: once; d_gene: -; v_gene: TRBV12-3/TRBV12-4; CDR3nt: TGTGCCAGCAACGGGAGGACTGAAGCTTTCTTT; CDR3aa: CASNGRTEAFF
j_gene: TRBJ1-2; abundance: -; d_gene: -; v_gene: TRBV6-6; CDR3nt: TGTGCCAGCAGTCAGGACAGTAAACTTCTAACTCCGGGCTACACCTTC; CDR3aa: CASSQDSKLLTPGYTF
j_gene: TRBJ2-5; abundance: -; d_gene: TRBD2; v_gene: TRBV11-2; CDR3nt: TGTGCCAGCAGCTTAGATCAGAGAGTAGCGGGGGAAGAGACCCAGTACTTC; CDR3aa: CASSLDQRVAGEETQYF